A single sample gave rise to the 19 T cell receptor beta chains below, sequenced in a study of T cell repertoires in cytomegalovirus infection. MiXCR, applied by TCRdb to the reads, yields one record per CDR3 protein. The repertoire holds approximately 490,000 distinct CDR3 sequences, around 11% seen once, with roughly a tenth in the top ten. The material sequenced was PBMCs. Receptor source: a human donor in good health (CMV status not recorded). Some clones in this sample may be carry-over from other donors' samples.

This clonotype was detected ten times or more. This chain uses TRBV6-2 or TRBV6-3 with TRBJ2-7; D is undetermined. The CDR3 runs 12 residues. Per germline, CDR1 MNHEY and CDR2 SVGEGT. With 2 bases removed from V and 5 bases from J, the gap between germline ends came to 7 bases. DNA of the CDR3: TGTGCCAGCAGTTACCCGAGCGACGAGCAGTACTTC. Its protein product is CASSYPSDEQYF.

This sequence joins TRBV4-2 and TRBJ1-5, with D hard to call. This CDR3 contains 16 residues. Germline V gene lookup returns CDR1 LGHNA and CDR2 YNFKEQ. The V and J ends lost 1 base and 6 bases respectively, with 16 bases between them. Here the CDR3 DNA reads TGTGCCAGCAGCCAAGGGAGGTCCATGGGAATTCAGCCCCAGCATTTT. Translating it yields CASSQGRSMGIQPQHF.

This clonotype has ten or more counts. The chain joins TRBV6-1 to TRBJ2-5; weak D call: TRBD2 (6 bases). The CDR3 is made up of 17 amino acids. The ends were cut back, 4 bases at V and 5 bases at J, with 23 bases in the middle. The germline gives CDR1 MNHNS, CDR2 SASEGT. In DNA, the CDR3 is TGTGCCAGCAGTGGGGGAAGAGCGTCGGGGAGGACTGAGACCCAGTACTTC. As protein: CASSGGRASGRTETQYF.

CDR3 sequence: CASSGDWGTYNEQFF. CDR3 in DNA: TGTGCCAGCAGTGGAGACTGGGGTACCTACAATGAGCAGTTCTTC. J is TRBJ2-1 and V is TRBV28; D is ambiguous. Germline V gene lookup returns CDR1 MDHEN and CDR2 SYDVKM. V was trimmed by 5 bases and J by 2 bases, leaving 13 bases between them. CDR3 length: 15 residues. Full variable domain (outside the CDR3, taken from reference TRBV28 and TRBJ2-1): DVKVTQSSRYLVKRTGEKVFLECVQDMDHENMFWYRQDPGLGLRLIYFSYDVKMKEKGDIPEGYSVSREKKERFSLILESASTNQTSMYLCASSGDWGTYNEQFFGPGTRLTVL.

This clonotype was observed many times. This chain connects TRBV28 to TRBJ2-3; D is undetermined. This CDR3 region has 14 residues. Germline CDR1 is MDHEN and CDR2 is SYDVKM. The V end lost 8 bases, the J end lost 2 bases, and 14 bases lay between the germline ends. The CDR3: CASAIGGSTDTQYF. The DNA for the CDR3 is TGTGCCAGCGCTATAGGCGGATCCACAGATACGCAGTATTTT.

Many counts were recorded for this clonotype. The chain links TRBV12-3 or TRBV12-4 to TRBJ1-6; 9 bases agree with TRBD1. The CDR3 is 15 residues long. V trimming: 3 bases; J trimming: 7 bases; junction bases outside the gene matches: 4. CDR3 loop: CASSFGDRDNSPLHF. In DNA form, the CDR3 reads TGTGCCAGCAGTTTCGGGGACAGGGACAATTCACCCCTCCACTTT.

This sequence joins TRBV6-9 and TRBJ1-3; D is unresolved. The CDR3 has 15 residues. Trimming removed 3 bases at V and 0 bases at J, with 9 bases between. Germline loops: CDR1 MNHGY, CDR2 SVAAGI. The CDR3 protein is CASSYEQRSGNTIYF. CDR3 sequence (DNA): TGTGCCAGCAGTTACGAACAGCGCTCTGGAAACACCATATATTTT.

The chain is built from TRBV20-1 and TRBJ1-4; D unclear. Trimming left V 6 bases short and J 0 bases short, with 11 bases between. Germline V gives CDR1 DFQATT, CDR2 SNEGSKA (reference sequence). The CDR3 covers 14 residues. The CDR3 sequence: CSAAEGTTNEKLFF. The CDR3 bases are TGCAGTGCCGCCGAGGGTACAACTAATGAAAAACTGTTTTTT.

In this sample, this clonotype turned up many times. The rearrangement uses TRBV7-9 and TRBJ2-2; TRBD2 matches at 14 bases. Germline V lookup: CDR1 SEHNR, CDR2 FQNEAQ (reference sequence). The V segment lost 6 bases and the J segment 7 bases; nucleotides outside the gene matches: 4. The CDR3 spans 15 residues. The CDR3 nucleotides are TGTGCCAGCAGACCCGGGACTAGCGGGAGCGGGGAGCTGTTTTTT. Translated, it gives CASRPGTSGSGELFF.

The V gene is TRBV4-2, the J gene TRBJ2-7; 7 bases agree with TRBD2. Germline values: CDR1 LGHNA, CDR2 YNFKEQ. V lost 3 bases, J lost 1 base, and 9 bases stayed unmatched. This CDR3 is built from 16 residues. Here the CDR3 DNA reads TGTGCCAGCAGCCAGGAGACTAGCTCGAATTCCTACGAGCAGTACTTC. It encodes CASSQETSSNSYEQYF.

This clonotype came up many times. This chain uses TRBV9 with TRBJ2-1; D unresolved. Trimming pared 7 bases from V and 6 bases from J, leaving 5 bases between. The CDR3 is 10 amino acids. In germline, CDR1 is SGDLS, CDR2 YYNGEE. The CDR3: CASGTNEQFF. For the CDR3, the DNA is TGTGCCAGCGGTACCAATGAGCAGTTCTTC.

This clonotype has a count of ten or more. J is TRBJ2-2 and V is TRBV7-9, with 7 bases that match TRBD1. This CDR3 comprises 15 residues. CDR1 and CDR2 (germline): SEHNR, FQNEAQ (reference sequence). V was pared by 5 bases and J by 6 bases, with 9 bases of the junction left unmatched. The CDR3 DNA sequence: TGTGCCAGCAGCCACCGGGACAGAGGGGCCGGGGAGCTGTTTTTT. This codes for CASSHRDRGAGELFF.

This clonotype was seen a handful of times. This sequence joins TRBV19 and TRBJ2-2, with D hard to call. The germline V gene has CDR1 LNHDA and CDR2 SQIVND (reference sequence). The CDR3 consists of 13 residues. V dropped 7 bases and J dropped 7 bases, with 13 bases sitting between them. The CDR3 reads CASTSDPIGELFF. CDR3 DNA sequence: TGTGCCAGTACGTCGGACCCGATCGGGGAGCTGTTTTTT.

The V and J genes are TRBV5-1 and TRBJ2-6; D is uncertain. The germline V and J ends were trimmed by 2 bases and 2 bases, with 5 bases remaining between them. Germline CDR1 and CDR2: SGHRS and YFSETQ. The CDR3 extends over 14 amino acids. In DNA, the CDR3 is TGCGCCAGCAGCTTTTACGCTGGGGCCAACGTCCTGACTTTC. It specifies CASSFYAGANVLTF.

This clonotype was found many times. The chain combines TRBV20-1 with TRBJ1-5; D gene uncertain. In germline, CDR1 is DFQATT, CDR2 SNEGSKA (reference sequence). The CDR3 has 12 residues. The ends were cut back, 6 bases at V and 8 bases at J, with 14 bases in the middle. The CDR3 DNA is TGCAGTGCCAAGGACGGTCCAGAGCCCCAGCATTTT. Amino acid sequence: CSAKDGPEPQHF.

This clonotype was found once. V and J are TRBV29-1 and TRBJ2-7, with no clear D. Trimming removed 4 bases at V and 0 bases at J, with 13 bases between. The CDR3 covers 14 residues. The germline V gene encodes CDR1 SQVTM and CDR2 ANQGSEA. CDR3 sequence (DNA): TGCAGCGTTGGACAAGGATCATTCTCCTACGAGCAGTACTTC. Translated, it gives CSVGQGSFSYEQYF.

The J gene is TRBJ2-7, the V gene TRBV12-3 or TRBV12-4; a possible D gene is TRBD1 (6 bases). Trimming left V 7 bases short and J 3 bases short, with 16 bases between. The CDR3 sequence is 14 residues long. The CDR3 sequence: CASNTGQPNYEQYF. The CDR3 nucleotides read TGTGCCAGCAATACCGGACAGCCCAACTACGAGCAGTACTTC.

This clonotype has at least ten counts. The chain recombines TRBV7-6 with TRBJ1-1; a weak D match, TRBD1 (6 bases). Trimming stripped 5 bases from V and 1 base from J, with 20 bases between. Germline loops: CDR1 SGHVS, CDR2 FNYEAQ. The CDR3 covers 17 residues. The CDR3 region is CASSPKPGQRPNTEAFF. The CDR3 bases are TGTGCCAGCAGCCCTAAGCCGGGACAACGGCCGAACACTGAAGCTTTCTTT.

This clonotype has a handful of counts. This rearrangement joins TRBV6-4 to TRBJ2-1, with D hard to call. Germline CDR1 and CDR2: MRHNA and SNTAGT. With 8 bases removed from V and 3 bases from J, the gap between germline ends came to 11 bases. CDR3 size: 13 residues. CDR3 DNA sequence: TGTGCCAGCCCCAAGCACGGCTACAATGAGCAGTTCTTC. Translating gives CASPKHGYNEQFF.